This T cell receptor (beta chain) came from a study of blood T cells in healthy people across ages (dated by TCRdb to about 2015). A note on the overall study: In model experiments, template switching captured about one uniquely barcoded TCR beta cDNA molecule for every two T cells. Donors were grouped into four age groups: young (average approximately 15 years), middle-aged (around 39), aged (roughly 67) and long-lived (approximately 78). For two donors (one aged 18 to 29 and one aged 80 or older), the study analyzed two additional independent replicas of 1 million unique cDNA reads from the same blood draw. Age-related changes in TCR beta repertoire diversity were measured in the study by deep sequencing normalized with unique cDNA molecular identifiers.

Comments on this clonotype: The target of this receptor is not known. No base quality values were provided; no much bigger clone lies one nucleotide off.

The library was obtained by 5' RACE. Sequencing relied on an Illumina HiSeq 2500. A second PCR of roughly 6 to 11 cycles was run with a J-beta primer mix and a sample-barcoded 5' primer. A unique molecular identifier was introduced onto each TCR beta cDNA molecule by a template-switch 5' adaptor carrying 12 random nucleotides. At least 2.5 million CDR3-containing paired-end reads were obtained from each sample. The Mint cDNA synthesis kit, primed by a TRBC-specific oligonucleotide, was used to synthesize first-strand cDNA from all RNA. Following uracil-DNA glycosylase treatment, a first 18-cycle PCR with universal primers M1SS and BC2_uni_R was performed on all cDNA. In the source study's methods: For normalization, 1 million high-quality reads, each with a distinct molecular identifier, were randomly selected from each sample. Reads with shared molecular identifiers were discarded instead of being binned into consensus sequences. CDR3 identification, clonotype clustering and error correction used MiTCR with a Q25 quality threshold and the strictest error-elimination algorithm. A nonparametric unseen species model with Euler transformation was used to estimate a lower bound on total TCR beta diversity. Clones were called with MiXCR by TCRdb after fastp trimmed the public reads at Q25, and only in-frame beta chains were retained. Entries that share a CDR3 protein sequence are merged under the most common genes and DNA. TCRdb's processing, not the study's, gives the V and J calls here. The sample records 450,000 to 650,000 distinct CDR3 sequences, less than 25% of which are singletons. 8.7% of the sample goes to the ten largest clones.

Systemically healthy Caucasian individuals from Russia, some 40 in total and aged roughly 6 to 100 years, were included as donors. Each donor gave 8.5 to 10 milliliters of peripheral blood, collected into EDTA-treated Vacutainer tubes. Ficoll-Paque density-gradient centrifugation was used to isolate PBMCs, with at least 7 million obtained per sample. Total RNA, at least 6 micrograms per sample, was extracted from PBMCs with Trizol reagent. For every donor, an aliquot of PBMCs went through flow cytometry to measure the percentages of naive CD45RAhigh/CD27high T cells. After removal of 2 bases from V and 0 bases from J, the junction retains 4 bases not matched to a gene. The germline V gene specifies MNHEY as CDR1 and SVGAGI as CDR2. The CDR3 measures 15 amino acids from cysteine to phenylalanine. Kept here is only the CDR3 DNA, which spans 45 bases and is read in frame from base 1. Summary of the overall study and its limitations: Total diversity estimates from one million sequenced T cells were considered lower bounds and underestimates. The CMV infection status of donors was not known, potentially confounding age-related changes in expanded clonotypes. There was a strong correlation between observed TCR beta diversity and the percentage of naive T cells measured by flow cytometry. As age increased, observed TCR beta diversity per million T cells dropped in a roughly linear way, and a significant reduction was already evident by age 40. Bulk unsorted PBMC profiling prevented conclusive comparison of naive and antigen-experienced compartments. The long-lived group showed more naive CD4+ T cells, fewer expanded clones and increased TCR diversity than the aged group, suggesting age selection.

The data were also submitted as part of a second study, on T cells of mothers and their children. That second publication adds: Nine systemically healthy Caucasian individuals served as donors, namely three mothers together with their six children. cDNA synthesis used all of the extracted RNA, with approximately 1.4 ug of RNA in each 15 ul reaction. In the second PCR, the M1S primer introduced both the sample barcodes and 2-4 random nucleotides. More than 8.5 million TCR beta CDR3 reads were obtained from each mother, and roughly 3 million reads were obtained from each child. In both related and unrelated pairs, thymic selection shapes the output of TCR recombination in a similar way, with inherited differences having only a minor effect. Normalized repertoire overlap was always slightly but never significantly higher in related than unrelated mother-child pairs. No persistent microchimeric T cell clones were found, with a detection sensitivity of approximately 100 clones per million clonotypes. Deep NGS was used in the study to compare the TCR beta repertoires of mothers and children and to look for features that separate related mother-child pairs from unrelated individuals. The mean age was 40 +/- 4 years for the mothers and roughly 11 +/- 4 years for the children. Libraries were sequenced on Illumina HiSeq 2000 with 100+100 nt paired-end reads after adapter ligation with NEBNext reagents. To prevent cross-contamination, the mother and child libraries were prepared a month apart and were sequenced in separate runs. For each donor, somewhere between roughly 500,000 and 2,300,000 distinct TCR beta clonotypes were identified. Naive TCR beta clonotypes were estimated from low-frequency clonotypes matched to each donor's FACS-determined naive share, without sorting.

This sequence uses TRBV6-5 and TRBJ2-7; TRBD2 agrees with 7 junctional bases. The sequence was obtained from a boy aged 5 to 17 in good health. The specimen sequenced was blood. The base sequence is TGTGCCAGCAGTTACCAGGCGGGAGTCTCCTACGAGCAGTACTTC. This codes for CASSYQAGVSYEQYF.